The 12 T cell receptor beta chains given below trace back to one sample, sequenced in a study of T cells in Graves' hyperthyroidism and ophthalmopathy. TCR beta CDR3 sequences were amplified from RNA transcripts. First-round RT-PCR targeting the TCR CDR3 was performed with the HTBI primer set. TCRdb itself ran the multiplex PCR reads through MiXCR, one entry per CDR3 protein. Altogether 600,000 to 900,000 distinct CDR3 sequences are present, roughly 17% being singletons, with the ten largest covering roughly 8%. Material for sequencing was blood. The receptors stem from a man in his late teens or twenties with Graves' hyperthyroidism.

V gene TRBV5-1 combines with J gene TRBJ2-3; TRBD1 agrees at 10 bases. The CDR3 runs 14 residues. CDR1 is SGHRS, CDR2 YFSETQ, per germline. Trimming at V came to 4 bases and at J to 6 bases, leaving 5 bases not matched to a gene. In DNA, the CDR3 is TGCGCCAGCAGCCCGGGGACAGGGGATGATACGCAGTATTTT. Its protein product is CASSPGTGDDTQYF. Full variable domain (outside the CDR3, taken from reference TRBV5-1 and TRBJ2-3): KAGVTQTPRYLIKTRGQQVTLSCSPISGHRSVSWYQQTPGQGLQFLFEYFSETQRNKGNFPGRFSGRQFSNSRSEMNVSTLELGDSALYLCASSPGTGDDTQYFGPGTRLTVL.

This clonotype has only a few counts. The chain uses TRBV2 and TRBJ1-4; D remains unclear. V lost 6 bases and J 1 base, leaving 9 bases between the germline ends. Germline assignment: CDR1 SNHLY and CDR2 FYNNEI. The CDR3 extends over 14 amino acids. CDR3 bases: TGTGCCAGCAGGCCCCTGAGAACTAATGAAAAACTGTTTTTT. Translated: CASRPLRTNEKLFF.

In its sample, this clonotype was seen a few times. V gene TRBV12-3 or TRBV12-4 combines with J gene TRBJ2-7; D tentatively reads TRBD1 or TRBD2 (6 bases each). Trimming removed 4 bases at V and 0 bases at J, with 22 bases between. This CDR3 is 18 amino acids long. CDR3: CASSSPRDKITSSYEQYF. The CDR3, as DNA: TGTGCCAGCAGTTCGCCGCGGGACAAAATAACGAGCTCCTACGAGCAGTACTTC.

This clonotype was detected ten times or more. The rearrangement uses TRBV29-1 and TRBJ2-7; 10 bases agree with TRBD2. The CDR3 is 12 amino acids. V was pared by 7 bases and J by 6 bases, with 6 bases of the junction left unmatched. In germline, CDR1 is SQVTM, CDR2 ANQGSEA. CDR3 coding DNA: TGCAGCGGAACTAGCGGGAAGGGCGAGCAGTACTTC. Protein sequence: CSGTSGKGEQYF.

This clonotype was counted ten times or more. The chain joins TRBV7-2 to TRBJ2-5; 14 nucleotides match TRBD2. The V gene end was trimmed by 5 bases and the J gene end by 7 bases; junction bases not matched to a gene: 3. Germline V gene sequence: CDR1 SGHTA, CDR2 FQGNSA. The CDR3 covers 14 residues. The CDR3 loop reads CASSGLAGGRTQYF. Here the CDR3 DNA reads TGTGCCAGCAGCGGACTAGCGGGGGGAAGGACCCAGTACTTC.

A few counts support this clonotype. The gene calls are TRBV7-9 and TRBJ2-7, with TRBD2 identical over 9 bases. Trimming removed 3 bases from V and 6 bases from J; junction bases left unmatched: 6. The CDR3 has 14 residues. CDR1 SEHNR and CDR2 FQNEAQ come from the germline V gene (reference sequence). CDR3 in amino acids: CASSFTSGSVEQYF. The CDR3 coding sequence is TGTGCCAGCAGCTTCACTAGCGGGTCGGTCGAGCAGTACTTC.

This clonotype was counted many times. Here the CDR3 DNA reads TGCAGTGCTAGAGGGCTTTTAGTAGCTGATACGCAGTATTTT. This codes for CSARGLLVADTQYF. V usage is TRBV20-1 and J usage is TRBJ2-3; D not certain. Germline CDR1 is DFQATT and CDR2 is SNEGSKA (reference sequence). V shed 1 base and J shed 6 bases, with 14 bases lying between them. The CDR3 runs 14 residues.

The rearrangement links TRBV25-1 to TRBJ2-5, with D maybe TRBD1 (5 bases). Germline assignment: CDR1 MGHDK and CDR2 SYGVNS. The V end lost 6 bases, the J end lost 7 bases, and 12 bases lay between the germline ends. The CDR3 contains 12 residues. The CDR3 nucleotides are TGTGCCAGCAGGGTTCCTAGGGGGACCCAGTACTTC. Translated, it gives CASRVPRGTQYF. Full variable domain (missing parts from reference TRBV25-1 and TRBJ2-5): EADIYQTPRYLVIGTGKKITLECSQTMGHDKMYWYQQDPGMELHLIHYSYGVNSTEKGDLSSESTVSRIRTEHFPLTLESARPSHTSQYLCASRVPRGTQYFGPGTRLLVL.

This clonotype came up a few times. Sequence at one end of the junction differs from germline and may be a read error. The chain has TRBV5-1 and TRBJ2-1; D not resolved. The germline CDR1 and CDR2 sequences are SGHRS and YFSETQ. The CDR3 runs 11 residues. For the CDR3, the DNA is TGCGCCAGCAGCACCAGCAATAAGCAGTTCTTC. Translated, it gives CASSTSNKQFF.

Ten or more counts support this clonotype. The chain employs TRBV2 and TRBJ2-2; 8 nucleotides match TRBD1. The CDR3 is 15 amino acids. CDR1 SNHLY and CDR2 FYNNEI come from the germline V gene. After removal of 3 bases from V and 4 bases from J, the junction contained 4 bases not matched to a gene. Written as DNA, the CDR3 is TGTGCCAGCAGTGAGGACAGGGCGGGCACCGGGGAGCTGTTTTTT. Amino acid sequence: CASSEDRAGTGELFF.

This clonotype was seen repeatedly, ten times or more. V is TRBV2 and J is TRBJ2-7; possibly TRBD2 for D (6 bases). Per germline, CDR1 SNHLY and CDR2 FYNNEI. This CDR3 contains 15 residues. V gave up 6 bases and J gave up 0 bases, with 15 bases separating them. The CDR3 DNA sequence: TGTGCCAGCAGGTCCGGGACTCAACCCTCCTACGAGCAGTACTTC. Protein product: CASRSGTQPSYEQYF.

This clonotype has at least ten counts. Written as DNA, the CDR3 is TGCGCCAGCAGCTCGAGACAGGGTCTCGACTATGGCTACACCTTC. This translates into CASSSRQGLDYGYTF. The V call is TRBV5-1, the J call TRBJ1-2; TRBD1 matches 7 bases. The CDR3 loop spans 15 amino acids. Trimming at V came to 3 bases and at J to 3 bases, leaving 8 bases not matched to a gene. The germline V gene encodes CDR1 SGHRS and CDR2 YFSETQ.